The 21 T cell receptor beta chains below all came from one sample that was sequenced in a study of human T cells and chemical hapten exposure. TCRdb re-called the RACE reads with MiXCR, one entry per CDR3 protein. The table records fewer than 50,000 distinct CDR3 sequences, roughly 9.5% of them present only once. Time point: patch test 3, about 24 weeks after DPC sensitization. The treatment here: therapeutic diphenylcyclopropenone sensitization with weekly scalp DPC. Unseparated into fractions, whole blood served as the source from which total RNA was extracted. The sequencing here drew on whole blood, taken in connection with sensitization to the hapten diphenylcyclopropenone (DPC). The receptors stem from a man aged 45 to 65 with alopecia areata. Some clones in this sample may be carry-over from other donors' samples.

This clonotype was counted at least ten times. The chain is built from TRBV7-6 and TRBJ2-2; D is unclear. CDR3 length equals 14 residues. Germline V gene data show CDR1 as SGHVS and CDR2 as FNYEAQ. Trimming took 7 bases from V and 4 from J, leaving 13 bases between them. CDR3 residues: CASTLDWRTGELFF. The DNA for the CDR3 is TGTGCCAGCACCCTAGACTGGCGCACCGGGGAGCTGTTTTTT.

The DNA of the CDR3 is TGCGCCAGCAGCCAGACCTGGGGGAGGGCGCAAGAGACCCAGTACTTC. Translating it yields CASSQTWGRAQETQYF. The chain joins TRBV4-3 to TRBJ2-5, with 7 bases matching TRBD2. Germline V gene data show CDR1 as LGHNA and CDR2 as YSLEER. Trimming removed 3 bases from V and 2 bases from J; junction bases left unmatched: 9. CDR3 length equals 16 residues.

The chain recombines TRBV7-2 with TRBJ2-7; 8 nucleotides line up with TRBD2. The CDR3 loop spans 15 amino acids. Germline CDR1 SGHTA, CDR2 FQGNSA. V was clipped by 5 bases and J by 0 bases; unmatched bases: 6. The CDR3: CASSVSGGTSYEQYF. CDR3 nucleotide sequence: TGTGCCAGCAGCGTCAGCGGGGGCACCTCCTACGAGCAGTACTTC. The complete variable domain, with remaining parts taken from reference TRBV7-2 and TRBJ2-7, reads GAGVSQSPSNKVTEKGKDVELRCDPISGHTALYWYRQSLGQGLEFLIYFQGNSAPDKSGLPSDRFSAERTGGSVSTLTIQRTQQEDSAVYLCASSVSGGTSYEQYFGPGTRLTVT.

CDR3 sequence (DNA): TGTGCCAGTAGTGCCGGACGGGGCCGTAATGAAAAACTGTTTTTT. Translated, it gives CASSAGRGRNEKLFF. The chain joins TRBV19 to TRBJ1-4; D may be TRBD1 (5 bases). With 5 bases removed from V and 4 bases from J, the gap between germline ends came to 14 bases. Germline lookup yields CDR1 LNHDA and CDR2 SQIVND (reference sequence). The CDR3 extends over 15 amino acids.

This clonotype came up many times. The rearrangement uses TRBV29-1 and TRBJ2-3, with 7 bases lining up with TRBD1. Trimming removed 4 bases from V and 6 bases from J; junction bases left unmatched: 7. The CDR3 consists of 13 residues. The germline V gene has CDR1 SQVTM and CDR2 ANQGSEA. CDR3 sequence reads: CSVGQGNPDTQYF. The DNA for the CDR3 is TGCAGCGTTGGACAGGGTAATCCTGATACGCAGTATTTT.

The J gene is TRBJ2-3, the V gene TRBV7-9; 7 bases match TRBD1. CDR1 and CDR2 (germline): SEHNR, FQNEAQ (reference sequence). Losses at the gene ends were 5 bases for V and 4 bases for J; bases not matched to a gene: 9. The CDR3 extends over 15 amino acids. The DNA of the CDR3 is TGTGCCAGCAGCGAGTACAGGGGTGGCCCAGATACGCAGTATTTT. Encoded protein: CASSEYRGGPDTQYF.

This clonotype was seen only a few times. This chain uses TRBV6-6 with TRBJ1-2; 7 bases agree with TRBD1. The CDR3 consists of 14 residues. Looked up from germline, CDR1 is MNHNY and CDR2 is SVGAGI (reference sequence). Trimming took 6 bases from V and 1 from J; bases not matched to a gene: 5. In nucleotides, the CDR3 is TGTGCCAGCAGGACGGGACAGAATAACTATGGCTACACCTTC. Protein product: CASRTGQNNYGYTF.

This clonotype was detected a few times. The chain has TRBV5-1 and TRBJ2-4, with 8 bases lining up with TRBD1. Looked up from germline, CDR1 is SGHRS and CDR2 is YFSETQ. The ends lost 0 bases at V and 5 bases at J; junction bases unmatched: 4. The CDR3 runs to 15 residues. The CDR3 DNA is TGCGCCAGCAGCTTGGCCACGACAGGGGAAAACATTCAGTACTTC. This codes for CASSLATTGENIQYF.

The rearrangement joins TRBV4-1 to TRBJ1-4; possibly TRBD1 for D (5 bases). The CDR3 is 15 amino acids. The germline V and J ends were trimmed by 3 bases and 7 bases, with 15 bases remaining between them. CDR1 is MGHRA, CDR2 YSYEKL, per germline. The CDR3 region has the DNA TGCGCCAGCAGCCAGGGGGACCTCAGTAGTGAAAAACTGTTTTTT. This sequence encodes CASSQGDLSSEKLFF.

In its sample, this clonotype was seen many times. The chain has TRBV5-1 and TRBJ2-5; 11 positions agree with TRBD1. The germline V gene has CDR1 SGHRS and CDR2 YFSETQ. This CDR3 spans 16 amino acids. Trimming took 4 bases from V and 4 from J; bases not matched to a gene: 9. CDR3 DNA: TGCGCCAGCAGCATGGGGACAGGGGGTTTAGGAGAGACCCAGTACTTC. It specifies CASSMGTGGLGETQYF.

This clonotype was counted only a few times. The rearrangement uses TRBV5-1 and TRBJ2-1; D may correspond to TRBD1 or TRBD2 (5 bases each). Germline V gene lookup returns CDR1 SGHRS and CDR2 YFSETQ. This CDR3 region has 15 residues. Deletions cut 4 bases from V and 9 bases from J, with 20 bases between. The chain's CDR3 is CASSLGPFESGEQFF. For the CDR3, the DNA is TGCGCCAGCAGCCTGGGACCATTTGAGAGTGGTGAGCAGTTCTTC.

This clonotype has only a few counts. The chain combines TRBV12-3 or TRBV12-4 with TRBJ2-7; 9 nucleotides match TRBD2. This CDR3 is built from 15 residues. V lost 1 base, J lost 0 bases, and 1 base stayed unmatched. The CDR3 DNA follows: TGTGCCAGCAGTTTAGGCGGGAGGGCCTCCTACGAGCAGTACTTC. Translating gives CASSLGGRASYEQYF.

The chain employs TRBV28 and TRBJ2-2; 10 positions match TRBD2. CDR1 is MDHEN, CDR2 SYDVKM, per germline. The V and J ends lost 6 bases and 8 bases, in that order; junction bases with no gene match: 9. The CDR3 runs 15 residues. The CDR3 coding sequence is TGTGCCAGCAGCGTAGCGGGAGGCCCCCGAGGGGAGCTGTTTTTT. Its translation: CASSVAGGPRGELFF. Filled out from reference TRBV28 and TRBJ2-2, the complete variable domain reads DVKVTQSSRYLVKRTGEKVFLECVQDMDHENMFWYRQDPGLGLRLIYFSYDVKMKEKGDIPEGYSVSREKKERFSLILESASTNQTSMYLCASSVAGGPRGELFFGEGSRLTVL.

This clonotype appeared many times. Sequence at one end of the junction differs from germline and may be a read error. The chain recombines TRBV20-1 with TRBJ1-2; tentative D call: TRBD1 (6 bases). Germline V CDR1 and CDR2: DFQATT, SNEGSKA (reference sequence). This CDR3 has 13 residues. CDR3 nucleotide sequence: TGCAGTGCTGGGCGGGACACGAGATATGACTACACCTTC. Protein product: CSAGRDTRYDYTF.

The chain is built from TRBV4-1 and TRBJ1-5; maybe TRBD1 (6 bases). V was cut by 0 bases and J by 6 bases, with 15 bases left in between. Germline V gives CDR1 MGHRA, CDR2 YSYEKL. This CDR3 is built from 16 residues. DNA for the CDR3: TGCGCCAGCAGCCAAGATGGGGGCCGGAGAGCTCAGCCCCAGCATTTT. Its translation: CASSQDGGRRAQPQHF.

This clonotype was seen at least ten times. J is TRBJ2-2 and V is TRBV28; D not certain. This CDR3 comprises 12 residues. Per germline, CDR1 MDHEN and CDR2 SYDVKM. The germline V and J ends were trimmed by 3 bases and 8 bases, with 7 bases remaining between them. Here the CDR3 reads CASSLVSGELFF. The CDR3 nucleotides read TGTGCCAGCAGTTTGGTATCAGGGGAGCTGTTTTTT.

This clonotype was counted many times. CDR3 sequence reads: CASNPNPGIAPLHF. The CDR3 DNA follows: TGTGCCAGCAACCCTAACCCTGGAATTGCGCCCCTCCACTTT. The chain is built from TRBV27 and TRBJ1-6; D gene ambiguous. Between the trimmed V and J ends, which lost 7 bases and 13 bases, there was a span of 20 bases. Germline V gene lookup returns CDR1 MNHEY and CDR2 SMNVEV (reference sequence). CDR3 length: 14 amino acids.

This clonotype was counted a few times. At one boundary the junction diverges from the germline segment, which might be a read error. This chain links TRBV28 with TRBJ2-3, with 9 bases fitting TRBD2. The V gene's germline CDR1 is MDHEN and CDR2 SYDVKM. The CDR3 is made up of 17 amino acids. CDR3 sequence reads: CASSLVPAGTSTDTQFF. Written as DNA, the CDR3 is TGTGCCAGCAGTTTAGTACCAGCGGGGACTAGCACAGATACGCAGTTTTTT.

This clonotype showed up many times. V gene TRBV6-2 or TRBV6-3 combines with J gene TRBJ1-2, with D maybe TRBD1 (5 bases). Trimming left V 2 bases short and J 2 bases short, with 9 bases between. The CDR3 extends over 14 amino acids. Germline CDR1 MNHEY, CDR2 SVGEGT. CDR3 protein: CASSYRGANYGYTF. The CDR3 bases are TGTGCCAGCAGTTACAGGGGCGCGAACTATGGCTACACCTTC.

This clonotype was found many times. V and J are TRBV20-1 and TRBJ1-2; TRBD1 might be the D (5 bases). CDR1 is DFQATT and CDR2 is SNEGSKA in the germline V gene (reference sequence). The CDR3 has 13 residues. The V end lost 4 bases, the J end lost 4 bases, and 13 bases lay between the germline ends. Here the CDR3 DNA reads TGCAGTGCTAAGGACACCTCCTTCTATGGCTACACCTTC. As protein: CSAKDTSFYGYTF.

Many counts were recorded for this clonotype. The CDR3 loop reads CASSSPMNTEAFF. The CDR3 bases are TGTGCCAGCAGCTCCCCCATGAACACTGAAGCTTTCTTT. V usage is TRBV7-9 and J usage is TRBJ1-1; no clear D gene. The germline V gene has CDR1 SEHNR and CDR2 FQNEAQ (reference sequence). V lost 4 bases and J lost 0, with 6 bases in between. The CDR3 contains 13 residues.